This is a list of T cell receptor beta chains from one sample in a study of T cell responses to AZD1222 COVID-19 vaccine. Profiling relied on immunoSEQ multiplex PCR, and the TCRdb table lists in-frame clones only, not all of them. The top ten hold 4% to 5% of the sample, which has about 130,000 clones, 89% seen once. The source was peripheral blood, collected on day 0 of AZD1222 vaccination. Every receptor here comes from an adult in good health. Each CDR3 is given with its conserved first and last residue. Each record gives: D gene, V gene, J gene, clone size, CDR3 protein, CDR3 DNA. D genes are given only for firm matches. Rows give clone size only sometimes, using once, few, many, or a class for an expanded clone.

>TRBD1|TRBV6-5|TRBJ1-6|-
CASSLGQNSYNSPLHF
TGTGCCAGCAGTTTGGGACAGAACTCTTATAATTCACCCCTCCACTTT
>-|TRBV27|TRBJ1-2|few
CASSPRFPPYGYTF
TGTGCCAGCAGCCCCAGGTTTCCACCCTATGGCTACACCTTC
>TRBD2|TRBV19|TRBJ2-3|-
CASSIDRLAGGRNTQYF
TGTGCCAGTAGTATAGATCGACTAGCGGGGGGGAGAAATACGCAGTATTTT
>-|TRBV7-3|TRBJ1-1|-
CASSPSTTFPLGATEAFF
TGTGCCAGCAGCCCCTCCACGACATTCCCCCTCGGTGCCACTGAAGCTTTCTTT
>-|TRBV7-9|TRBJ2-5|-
CASSLEWTAGSQETQYF
TGTGCCAGCAGCTTAGAATGGACAGCGGGTAGCCAAGAGACCCAGTACTTC
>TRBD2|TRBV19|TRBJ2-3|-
CASSLRGGLEYF
TGTGCCAGTAGTCTTCGGGGGGGCTTGGAGTATTTT
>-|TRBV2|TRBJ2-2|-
CASSPRSGELFF
TGTGCCAGCAGTCCTAGATCCGGGGAGCTGTTTTTT
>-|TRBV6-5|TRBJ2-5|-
CASSSAGTIGETQYF
TGTGCCAGCAGTAGCGCAGGTACCATTGGCGAGACCCAGTACTTC
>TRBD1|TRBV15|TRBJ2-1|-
CATSRRLTGGDEQFF
TGTGCCACCAGCAGAAGGTTAACAGGGGGCGATGAGCAGTTCTTC
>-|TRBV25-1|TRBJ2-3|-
CASSQLVSSTDTQYF
TGTGCCAGCAGTCAACTAGTCTCTAGCACAGATACGCAGTATTTT
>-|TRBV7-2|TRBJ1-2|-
CASLDLMGRFNYGYTF
TGTGCCAGCCTGGACTTGATGGGCCGATTTAACTATGGCTACACCTTC
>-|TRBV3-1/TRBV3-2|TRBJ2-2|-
CASSQDPRVRVFF
TGTGCCAGCAGCCAAGATCCCAGGGTGCGAGTGTTTTTT
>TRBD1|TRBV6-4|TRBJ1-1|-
CASSDSTGGNTEAFF
TGTGCCAGCAGTGACTCGACAGGGGGGAACACTGAAGCTTTCTTT
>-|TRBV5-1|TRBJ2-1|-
CASSLRGSGQSSYNEQFF
TGCGCCAGCAGCTTGAGAGGAAGCGGACAAAGCTCCTACAATGAGCAGTTCTTC
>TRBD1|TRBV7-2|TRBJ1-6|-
CASSSTGAKNNSPLHF
TGTGCCAGCAGCTCAACAGGGGCTAAAAATAATTCACCCCTCCACTTT
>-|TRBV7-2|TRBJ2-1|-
CASSLMAWLGNEQFF
TGTGCCAGCAGCTTAATGGCGTGGTTGGGCAATGAGCAGTTCTTC